The next 10 T cell receptor beta chains were all read from a single sample in a study of T cell changes during pregnancy in multiple sclerosis. Measured with immunoSEQ multiplex PCR; TCRdb has only the in-frame clones, and not every one. The data show fewer than 65,000 clones, with roughly nine tenths seen just once and about 0.76% held by the top ten. This specimen consisted of CD4+ T cells from peripheral blood mononuclear cells, obtained in the first trimester of pregnancy. These receptors came from a female donor with multiple sclerosis, enrolled in a pregnancy study.

The chain joins TRBV27 to TRBJ1-2; 10 bases agree with TRBD1. Germline V gene lookup returns CDR1 MNHEY and CDR2 SMNVEV (reference sequence). This CDR3 has 14 amino acids. V dropped 5 bases and J dropped 4; count of bases not matched to a gene: 4. CDR3 DNA: TGTGCCAGCAGTAATCGGACAGGGGGCTATGGCTACACCTTC. This sequence encodes CASSNRTGGYGYTF.

This chain joins TRBV7-8 and TRBJ1-3, with 10 bases that match TRBD1. Germline lookup yields CDR1 SGHVS and CDR2 FQNEAQ. The CDR3 loop spans 16 amino acids. V shed 5 bases and J 2 bases; nucleotides not matched to a gene: 6. In DNA, the CDR3 is TGTGCCAGCAGCCACCGGGACAGGGGTCCTGGAAACACCATATATTTT. It encodes CASSHRDRGPGNTIYF.

J is TRBJ2-7 and V is TRBV7-3, with 12 nucleotides matching TRBD2. Germline V gene lookup returns CDR1 SGHTA and CDR2 FQGTGA. The CDR3 has 15 residues. Losses at the gene ends were 5 bases for V and 4 bases for J; bases not matched to a gene: 6. The CDR3: CASSPTSGGPYEQYF. The CDR3, as DNA: TGTGCCAGCAGCCCAACTAGCGGGGGGCCATACGAGCAGTACTTC.

The CDR3 spells CASSPRDTPGYGYTF. CDR3 nucleotide sequence: TGTGCCAGCAGCCCGAGAGACACCCCGGGATATGGCTACACCTTC. The J gene is TRBJ1-2, the V gene TRBV7-9; no definite D call. The CDR3 loop spans 15 amino acids. CDR1 and CDR2 from the germline V gene are SEHNR and FQNEAQ (reference sequence). Trimming removed 5 bases at V and 5 bases at J, with 18 bases between.

The chain employs TRBV6-6 and TRBJ1-2; the D gene is possibly TRBD1 (6 bases). The CDR3 covers 15 residues. V shed 2 bases and J shed 4 bases, with 14 bases lying between them. The germline gives CDR1 MNHNY, CDR2 SVGAGI (reference sequence). The CDR3 sequence is CASSYAQSGAYGYTF. The CDR3 bases are TGTGCCAGCAGTTACGCCCAATCAGGGGCCTATGGCTACACCTTC.

Regarding this clone: One end of the junction does not line up with germline, which may come from a read error. This same CDR3 is encoded by further DNA sequences in the sample. The genes are TRBV10-3 and TRBJ1-4; no firm D call. CDR3 size: 15 residues. Germline assignment: CDR1 ENHRY and CDR2 SYGVKD. The DNA for the CDR3 is TGTGCCAACAAATACCCCGGGTCGGAATATGAAAAATTGTTTTTT. This gives the protein CANKYPGSEYEKLFF.

V gene TRBV11-3 combines with J gene TRBJ2-3; D gene ambiguous. V gave up 1 base and J gave up 4 bases, with 6 bases separating them. CDR3 size: 13 residues. Looked up from germline, CDR1 is SGHNT and CDR2 is YENEEA. The CDR3 here is CASSLVGPDTQYF. Written as DNA, the CDR3 is TGTGCCAGCAGCTTAGTGGGCCCAGATACGCAGTATTTT.

The rearrangement links TRBV7-9 to TRBJ1-1, with D unresolved. The CDR3 consists of 15 residues. The V and J ends lost 1 base and 1 base respectively, with 10 bases between them. Germline CDR1 and CDR2: SEHNR and FQNEAQ (reference sequence). In DNA form, the CDR3 reads TGTGCCAGCAGCTTAGACGTCGCGGGGAACACTGAAGCTTTCTTT. Translation: CASSLDVAGNTEAFF.

The rearrangement joins TRBV4-2 to TRBJ1-6, with D unclear. The V gene lost 0 bases and the J gene lost 9 bases, with 15 bases spanning the gap. Germline V gene sequence: CDR1 LGHNA, CDR2 YNFKEQ. The CDR3 covers 16 residues. CDR3: CASSQDSETKASPLHF. The CDR3 DNA is TGTGCCAGCAGCCAAGATAGTGAGACTAAGGCTTCACCCCTCCACTTT.

J is TRBJ1-2 and V is TRBV18; no reliable D call. Germline assignment: CDR1 KGHSH and CDR2 LQKENI. CDR3 length: 12 residues. With 2 bases removed from V and 6 bases from J, the gap between germline ends came to 7 bases. CDR3 in amino acids: CASSPSEHGYTF. The CDR3 DNA reads as TGTGCCAGCTCACCAAGCGAACATGGCTACACCTTC.